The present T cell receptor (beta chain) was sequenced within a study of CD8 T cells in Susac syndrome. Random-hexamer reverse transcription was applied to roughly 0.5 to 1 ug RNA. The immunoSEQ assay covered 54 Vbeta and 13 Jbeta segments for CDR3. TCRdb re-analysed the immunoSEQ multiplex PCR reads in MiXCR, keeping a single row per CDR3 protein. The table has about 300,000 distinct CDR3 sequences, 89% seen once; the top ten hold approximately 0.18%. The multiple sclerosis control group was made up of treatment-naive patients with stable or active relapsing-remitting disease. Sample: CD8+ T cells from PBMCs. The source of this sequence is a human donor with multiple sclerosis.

The CDR3 region is CSARDYTYDTGELFF. DNA for the CDR3: TGCAGTGCTAGGGACTACACCTATGACACCGGGGAGCTGTTTTTT. V gene TRBV20-1 combines with J gene TRBJ2-2; D perhaps matches TRBD2 (6 bases). From germline, CDR1 is DFQATT and CDR2 SNEGSKA (reference sequence). Between the trimmed V and J ends, which lost 3 bases and 3 bases, there was a span of 14 bases. The CDR3 has 15 residues.